The 29 T cell receptor beta chains below come from one sample, sequenced in a study of PD-1 blockade in classical Hodgkin lymphoma. Documented time point: cycle 4 day 1 (C4D1), after 6 weeks of nivolumab. In every patient, relapse followed autologous stem cell transplantation, while exposure to brentuximab vedotin differed. Using immunoSEQ multiplex PCR, the repertoire was profiled, and TCRdb retains in-frame clones only, with some absent. This sample has 50,000 or so clones, with around 76% found just once. The sample here was peripheral blood mononuclear cells (PBMCs), taken before the fourth cycle of nivolumab. These receptors all come from a human donor with classical Hodgkin lymphoma.

The chain joins TRBV7-8 to TRBJ2-5; D remains unclear. Germline CDR1 reads SGHVS; CDR2 reads FQNEAQ. The ends were cut back, 1 base at V and 4 bases at J, with 7 bases in the middle. The CDR3 length is 13 residues. The CDR3 coding sequence is TGTGCCAGCAGCTTAGGGTCACGAGAGACCCAGTACTTC. This sequence encodes CASSLGSRETQYF.

The CDR3 loop is CATDHRWGGNTGELFF. DNA of the CDR3: TGTGCCACCGACCATCGATGGGGCGGGAACACCGGGGAGCTGTTTTTT. The genes are TRBV19 and TRBJ2-2, with D possibly matching TRBD1 (5 bases). Trimming removed 10 bases from V and 1 base from J, with 19 bases in between. The CDR3 extends over 16 amino acids. Germline V CDR1 and CDR2: LNHDA, SQIVND (reference sequence).

With respect to this clone: At one end the junction does not follow the germline gene, possibly because of a read error. The chain employs TRBV6-5 and TRBJ1-5; no definite D call. The CDR3 runs 14 residues. Germline loops: CDR1 MNHEY, CDR2 SVGAGI. The CDR3 reads CASSKTDSNRPQHF. The CDR3 DNA sequence: TGTGCCAGCAGTAAGACGGATAGCAATCGGCCCCAGCATTTT.

This chain links TRBV7-6 with TRBJ2-4, with 8 bases fitting TRBD1. This CDR3 is built from 18 residues. CDR1 is SGHVS and CDR2 is FNYEAQ in the germline V gene. J was trimmed by 2 bases and V by 1 base; bases with no gene match: 10. The chain's CDR3 is CASSLEAGGLRTKNIQYF. Written as DNA, the CDR3 is TGTGCCAGCAGCTTAGAAGCAGGGGGCCTGAGGACCAAAAACATTCAGTACTTC.

The chain recombines TRBV5-4 with TRBJ1-1; D is unresolved. Germline V gene data show CDR1 as SGHNT and CDR2 as YYREEE (reference sequence). CDR3 size: 15 residues. The ends were cut back, 5 bases at V and 0 bases at J, with 14 bases in the middle. CDR3: CASRRGEVMNTEAFF. CDR3 in DNA: TGTGCCAGCAGGCGAGGAGAGGTCATGAACACTGAAGCTTTCTTT.

CDR3 nucleotide sequence: TGTGCCAGCCGACCCCGGGGGCCAACTAATGAAAAACTGTTTTTT. It translates to CASRPRGPTNEKLFF. The gene calls are TRBV18 and TRBJ1-4; a weak D match, TRBD1 (6 bases). CDR3 length equals 15 residues. CDR1 and CDR2 (germline): KGHSH, LQKENI. V gave up 8 bases and J gave up 0 bases, with 13 bases separating them.

The chain carries TRBV10-2 and TRBJ2-7, with D unresolved. The germline CDR1 and CDR2 sequences are WSHSY and SAAADI. CDR3 length: 14 amino acids. The V end was cut by 5 bases, the J end by 2 bases, with 13 bases between. The CDR3 spells CASSPVASAYEQYF. The CDR3 nucleotides are TGCGCCAGCAGTCCCGTGGCTTCTGCCTACGAGCAGTACTTC.

This clone occurred a few times. This rearrangement joins TRBV5-6 to TRBJ2-1; unclear D gene. Looked up from germline, CDR1 is SGHDT and CDR2 is YYEEEE. This CDR3 has 15 residues. Trimming stripped 1 base from V and 3 bases from J, with 11 bases between. This chain's CDR3 is CASSLPGHLYNEQFF. CDR3 nucleotides: TGTGCCAGCAGCTTGCCCGGCCATCTCTACAATGAGCAGTTCTTC.

The V and J genes are TRBV5-1 and TRBJ2-7, with 7 bases aligning to TRBD1. The trim removed 0 bases at V and 4 bases at J, leaving 10 bases unmatched. The V gene's germline CDR1 is SGHRS and CDR2 YFSETQ. CDR3 length equals 16 residues. CDR3 nucleotide sequence: TGCGCCAGCAGCTTGGTACCTGGGACAGAGAGGTACGAGCAGTACTTC. Translated, it gives CASSLVPGTERYEQYF.

A word on this clone: A read error is likely, as this CDR3 ends without the conserved phenylalanine or tryptophan. The DNA is omitted, as the CDR3 cannot be located on it reliably, and the CDR3 follows TCRdb's listing. Here the CDR3 reads CASSRIGRC. The rearrangement links TRBV6-5 to TRBJ2-7; no check of the table's D call, TRBD1, against the DNA was made. Germline assignment: CDR1 MNHEY and CDR2 SVGAGI. Both ends counted, the CDR3 spans 9 residues.

The V gene is TRBV4-3, the J gene TRBJ2-7, with D possibly matching TRBD1 (6 bases). Trimming removed 0 bases at V and 3 bases at J, with 12 bases between. CDR1 LGHNA and CDR2 YSLEER come from the germline V gene. This CDR3 is built from 15 residues. The CDR3 sequence: CASSQDWDTYYEQYF. For the CDR3, the DNA is TGCGCCAGCAGCCAAGACTGGGACACCTACTACGAGCAGTACTTC.

This chain connects TRBV29-1 to TRBJ1-4; 8 bases are shared with TRBD1. Germline values: CDR1 SQVTM, CDR2 ANQGSEA. This CDR3 region has 13 residues. With V trimmed by 3 bases and J by 6 bases, 3 bases remained unmatched. CDR3 loop: CSVETGEDEKLFF. CDR3 nucleotides: TGCAGCGTTGAGACAGGGGAGGATGAAAAACTGTTTTTT.

This rearrangement joins TRBV7-8 to TRBJ1-2, with D possibly matching TRBD1 (6 bases). The CDR3 consists of 15 residues. The V gene lost 0 bases and the J gene lost 3 bases, with 11 bases spanning the gap. Looked up from germline, CDR1 is SGHVS and CDR2 is FQNEAQ. The CDR3 bases are TGTGCCAGCAGCTTAGCGATTCAGGGGCACTATGGCTACACCTTC. Amino acids: CASSLAIQGHYGYTF.

The table lists this clone with a few counts. The chain recombines TRBV9 with TRBJ1-5, with D possibly being TRBD1 (6 bases). Germline V CDR1 and CDR2: SGDLS, YYNGEE. This CDR3 region has 15 residues. V lost 0 bases and J lost 2, with 9 bases in between. The CDR3 DNA sequence: TGTGCCAGCAGCGTAGATGAGGGGGGCAATCAGCCCCAGCATTTT. This codes for CASSVDEGGNQPQHF.

The rearrangement joins TRBV9 to TRBJ1-1; the D gene is possibly TRBD1 (5 bases). This CDR3 has 13 amino acids. Trimming took off 3 bases at V and 6 bases at J, with 12 bases between the two ends. Germline assignment: CDR1 SGDLS and CDR2 YYNGEE. The CDR3 here is CASSAGVSAEAFF. The DNA of the CDR3 is TGTGCCAGCAGCGCGGGGGTTTCCGCTGAAGCTTTCTTT.

This clone was detected only once. The CDR3 nucleotides read TGCGCCAGCAGATCCGCGTCCGGGGACAGGGGTAGGGACAATGAGCAGTTCTTC. It translates to CASRSASGDRGRDNEQFF. J is TRBJ2-1 and V is TRBV4-1; TRBD1 aligns across 10 bases. Germline loops: CDR1 MGHRA, CDR2 YSYEKL. This CDR3 spans 18 amino acids. Losses at the gene ends were 6 bases for V and 5 bases for J; bases not matched to a gene: 16.

This clone was detected a few times. This sequence joins TRBV6-1 and TRBJ2-1; 7 bases align to TRBD1. The CDR3 extends over 12 amino acids. After removal of 5 bases from V and 7 bases from J, the junction contained 2 bases not matched to a gene. From germline, CDR1 is MNHNS and CDR2 SASEGT. The CDR3 sequence: CASSPQGNEQFF. In nucleotides, the CDR3 is TGTGCCAGCAGTCCACAGGGGAATGAGCAGTTCTTC.

The J gene is TRBJ2-7, the V gene TRBV7-9, with TRBD1 as a possible D gene (5 bases). From germline, CDR1 is SEHNR and CDR2 FQNEAQ (reference sequence). The V and J ends lost 5 bases and 4 bases respectively, with 15 bases between them. The CDR3 length is 14 residues. The CDR3 loop reads CASSPPPGLYEQYF. In DNA form, the CDR3 reads TGTGCCAGCAGCCCGCCTCCAGGGTTGTACGAGCAGTACTTC.

The J gene is TRBJ2-7, the V gene TRBV28; D is perhaps TRBD2 (7 bases). V lost 7 bases to trimming and J lost 2 bases, with 21 bases between them. The CDR3 extends over 16 amino acids. Germline-derived CDR1 and CDR2 are MDHEN and SYDVKM. The chain's CDR3 is CASIPTRGEGPYEQYF. In DNA, the CDR3 is TGTGCCAGCATCCCGACGAGGGGGGAGGGTCCCTACGAGCAGTACTTC.

This clone was seen only once. This chain uses TRBV13 with TRBJ1-2; TRBD1 aligns across 9 bases. From germline, CDR1 is PRHDT and CDR2 FYEKMQ (reference sequence). There are 15 residues in the CDR3. V was pared by 5 bases and J by 4 bases, with 8 bases of the junction left unmatched. CDR3 in amino acids: CASSLRTGDGYGYTF. The DNA for the CDR3 is TGTGCCAGCAGCCTACGGACAGGGGATGGCTATGGCTACACCTTC.

This chain joins TRBV10-3 and TRBJ2-5; 9 bases match TRBD2. The CDR3 contains 13 residues. V gave up 9 bases and J gave up 3 bases; unmatched junction bases: 5. Germline V gene data show CDR1 as ENHRY and CDR2 as SYGVKD. As DNA, the CDR3 is TGTGCCATTCGACTAGCGGTGGAAGAGACCCAGTACTTC. Its translation is CAIRLAVEETQYF.

This sequence joins TRBV6-5 and TRBJ2-7; 7 bases align to TRBD1. The germline gives CDR1 MNHEY, CDR2 SVGAGI. The trim removed 2 bases at V and 2 bases at J, leaving 6 bases unmatched. This CDR3 has 15 amino acids. The CDR3: CASSYRPRGTYEQYF. CDR3 bases: TGTGCCAGCAGTTACCGCCCCAGGGGGACCTACGAGCAGTACTTC.

The chain carries TRBV28 and TRBJ1-1, with D perhaps matching TRBD1 (5 bases). There are 15 residues in the CDR3. The germline CDR1 and CDR2 sequences are MDHEN and SYDVKM. Trimming stripped 7 bases from V and 2 bases from J, with 17 bases between. The CDR3 here is CASNSLPGVNTEAFF. DNA for the CDR3: TGTGCCAGCAATTCTCTCCCGGGGGTAAACACTGAAGCTTTCTTT.

The chain recombines TRBV19 with TRBJ1-6; D unresolved. Germline lookup yields CDR1 LNHDA and CDR2 SQIVND (reference sequence). The CDR3 has 13 residues. V was trimmed by 0 bases and J by 7 bases, leaving 4 bases between them. The CDR3 here is CASSIDPNSPLHF. CDR3 sequence (DNA): TGTGCCAGTAGTATAGATCCGAATTCACCCCTCCACTTT.

This sequence joins TRBV11-3 and TRBJ2-3, with D possibly matching TRBD1 (7 bases). The V gene lost 5 bases and the J gene lost 2 bases, with 20 bases spanning the gap. The germline gives CDR1 SGHNT, CDR2 YENEEA. This CDR3 is built from 17 residues. Here the CDR3 DNA reads TGTGCCAGCAGCCCCGCGGCGGGGACAGAGTCCACAGATACGCAGTATTTT. The encoded protein is CASSPAAGTESTDTQYF.

The genes are TRBV15 and TRBJ2-7; D remains unclear. The CDR3 loop spans 13 amino acids. Germline V gene lookup returns CDR1 LNHNV and CDR2 YYDKDF (reference sequence). The V end was cut by 3 bases, the J end by 3 bases, with 9 bases between. The CDR3 protein is CATSRDPGYEQYF. In DNA, the CDR3 is TGTGCCACCAGCAGGGACCCAGGCTACGAGCAGTACTTC.

This clone was seen only a few times. The chain uses TRBV2 and TRBJ2-5; no firm D call. V was pared by 2 bases and J by 1 base, with 5 bases between. This CDR3 has 13 amino acids. Germline CDR1 is SNHLY and CDR2 is FYNNEI. As DNA, the CDR3 is TGTGCCAGCAGTGAAAGAGTCCAAGAGACCCAGTACTTC. Translated: CASSERVQETQYF.

This clone appeared a single time. The chain carries TRBV28 and TRBJ2-7; D may match TRBD1 or TRBD2 (6 bases each). V dropped 2 bases and J dropped 6 bases, with 14 bases sitting between them. This CDR3 has 14 amino acids. Germline CDR1 MDHEN, CDR2 SYDVKM. The CDR3 here is CASSLGGPAREQYF. The CDR3 DNA is TGTGCCAGCAGTTTAGGGGGGCCTGCTCGCGAGCAGTACTTC.

The genes are TRBV10-3 and TRBJ2-2; unclear D gene. Germline V gene data show CDR1 as ENHRY and CDR2 as SYGVKD. V was trimmed by 2 bases and J by 3 bases, leaving 7 bases between them. This CDR3 comprises 14 residues. This CDR3 is CAISEGVYTGELFF. The CDR3 DNA follows: TGTGCCATCAGTGAGGGGGTTTACACCGGGGAGCTGTTTTTT.